These 30 T cell receptor beta chains came from one sample sequenced in a study of shared clonotypes between healthy human individuals. Profiled with immunoSEQ multiplex PCR; TCRdb holds only in-frame clones, not every one. The sample holds 2 million to 2.5 million clones, 90% to 96% seen once. Sequenced sample: naive CD4+ T cells sorted from blood. Sample subset: CD45RA+ positively selected. Receptor source: a man aged 18 to 35 in good health.

This clone was detected a few times. The chain employs TRBV2 and TRBJ1-5; no firm D call. The CDR3 is 13 residues long. Trimming removed 6 bases from V and 5 bases from J, with 11 bases in between. The germline V gene encodes CDR1 SNHLY and CDR2 FYNNEI. DNA for the CDR3: TGTGCCAGCAGCCCGGAATTAGATCAGCCCCAGCATTTT. This gives the protein CASSPELDQPQHF.

The chain has TRBV30 and TRBJ2-5; D is perhaps TRBD1 or TRBD2 (6 bases each). Trimming took 3 bases from V and 5 from J, leaving 16 bases between them. CDR3 size: 14 residues. Germline V gene data show CDR1 as GTSNPN and CDR2 as SVGIG (reference sequence). The CDR3 DNA follows: TGTGCCTGGAGCATAGGGGGGATAGAGGAGACCCAGTACTTC. It translates to CAWSIGGIEETQYF.

J is TRBJ2-5 and V is TRBV7-9; 9 bases map to TRBD2. CDR1 and CDR2 (germline): SEHNR, FQNEAQ (reference sequence). The CDR3 runs to 15 residues. V lost 1 base and J lost 2; bases outside the gene matches: 2. The CDR3 sequence is CASSLGLADQETQYF. In DNA form, the CDR3 reads TGTGCCAGCAGCTTAGGACTAGCGGATCAAGAGACCCAGTACTTC. Supplemented by reference TRBV7-9 and TRBJ2-5, the full variable domain reads DTGVSQNPRHKITKRGQNVTFRCDPISEHNRLYWYRQTLGQGPEFLTYFQNEAQLEKSRLLSDRFSAERPKGSFSTLEIQRTEQGDSAMYLCASSLGLADQETQYFGPGTRLLVL.

This chain joins TRBV11-2 and TRBJ1-1; D ambiguous. This CDR3 contains 11 residues. Germline lookup yields CDR1 SGHAT and CDR2 FQNNGV. The germline V and J ends were trimmed by 5 bases and 8 bases, with 9 bases remaining between them. Written as DNA, the CDR3 is TGTGCCAGCAGCGGTTGGCAGGAAGCTTTCTTT. Translating gives CASSGWQEAFF.

The chain uses TRBV30 and TRBJ1-4, with D unresolved. This CDR3 is built from 16 residues. Per germline, CDR1 GTSNPN and CDR2 SVGIG (reference sequence). The V gene lost 0 bases and the J gene lost 0 bases, with 11 bases spanning the gap. CDR3 nucleotide sequence: TGTGCCTGGAGTGTAGGAAGAACATCAACTAATGAAAAACTGTTTTTT. Translation: CAWSVGRTSTNEKLFF.

J is TRBJ2-1 and V is TRBV7-2, with D unclear. V dropped 1 base and J dropped 9 bases, with 10 bases sitting between them. Germline lookup yields CDR1 SGHTA and CDR2 FQGNSA. The CDR3 extends over 13 amino acids. The CDR3, as DNA: TGTGCCAGCAGCTTAGTGACTGACCGTGAGCAGTTCTTC. As protein: CASSLVTDREQFF.

This chain connects TRBV10-3 to TRBJ1-5, with D unclear. Germline CDR1 is ENHRY and CDR2 is SYGVKD. Trimming removed 3 bases from V and 3 bases from J, with 15 bases in between. This CDR3 region has 16 residues. The CDR3, as DNA: TGTGCCATCAGTGAAATGTATGCGGGTTACAATCAGCCCCAGCATTTT. Translation gives CAISEMYAGYNQPQHF.

The CDR3, as DNA: TGTGCCAGCTCTCAAATGGACAGTCGAGGATCCTACGAGCAGTACTTC. It translates to CASSQMDSRGSYEQYF. The V and J genes are TRBV18 and TRBJ2-7; possible D gene TRBD1, 6 bases. Germline CDR1 and CDR2: KGHSH and LQKENI. The CDR3 sequence is 16 residues long. V was pared by 6 bases and J by 1 base, with 19 bases between.

The chain carries TRBV2 and TRBJ2-1; D gene uncertain. Germline lookup yields CDR1 SNHLY and CDR2 FYNNEI. The V end lost 2 bases, the J end lost 0 bases, and 8 bases lay between the germline ends. CDR3 length: 15 amino acids. The CDR3 region is CASSEFTSSYNEQFF. Here the CDR3 DNA reads TGTGCCAGCAGTGAATTTACGAGCTCCTACAATGAGCAGTTCTTC.

The V gene is TRBV5-4, the J gene TRBJ2-1; TRBD1 matches at 7 bases. This CDR3 contains 13 residues. CDR1 SGHNT and CDR2 YYREEE come from the germline V gene (reference sequence). Trimming at V came to 3 bases and at J to 7 bases, leaving 4 bases not matched to a gene. The CDR3 sequence: CASSSTGTNEQFF. Here the CDR3 DNA reads TGTGCCAGCAGCTCGACAGGGACAAATGAGCAGTTCTTC.

V is TRBV11-2 and J is TRBJ2-3; 9 bases align to TRBD1. CDR1 and CDR2 from the germline V gene are SGHAT and FQNNGV. There are 15 residues in the CDR3. The junction had 3 bases not matched to a gene; V was cut back by 3 bases and J by 2 bases. The CDR3 loop reads CASSFGQGITDTQYF. CDR3 DNA: TGTGCCAGCAGCTTCGGACAGGGGATCACAGATACGCAGTATTTT.

Notes on this clone: This CDR3 is also generated by other DNA sequences in the sample. The V gene is TRBV5-1, the J gene TRBJ2-1; TRBD1 matches at 7 bases. The CDR3 contains 15 residues. CDR1 is SGHRS and CDR2 is YFSETQ in the germline V gene. J was trimmed by 7 bases and V by 2 bases; bases with no gene match: 9. CDR3 coding DNA: TGCGCCAGCAGCTTAGAAACAGGGGCGTATAATGAGCAGTTCTTC. Translation gives CASSLETGAYNEQFF.

This clone is a singleton in its sample. This chain connects TRBV7-2 to TRBJ2-1; 12 bases match TRBD2. Germline CDR1 is SGHTA and CDR2 is FQGNSA. V lost 1 base and J lost 16; bases outside the gene matches: 14. The CDR3 is 16 residues long. This CDR3 reads CASSLDRGLAGKGVFF. The CDR3, as DNA: TGTGCCAGCAGCTTAGACCGCGGACTAGCGGGAAAGGGCGTCTTCTTC.

V is TRBV30 and J is TRBJ1-4, with D possibly being TRBD1 (5 bases). V was cut by 1 base and J by 8 bases, with 11 bases left in between. Germline lookup yields CDR1 GTSNPN and CDR2 SVGIG (reference sequence). The CDR3 loop spans 13 amino acids. The CDR3 DNA is TGTGCCTGGAGTGACGGGACCGACGAAAAACTGTTTTTT. Translating gives CAWSDGTDEKLFF. The variable domain in full, completed from reference TRBV30 and TRBJ1-4, reads SQTIHQWPATLVQPVGSPLSLECTVEGTSNPNLYWYRQAAGRGLQLLFYSVGIGQISSEVPQNLSASRPQDRQFILSSKKLLLSDSGFYLCAWSDGTDEKLFFGSGTQLSVL.

The gene calls are TRBV5-1 and TRBJ2-1; tentatively, D is TRBD2 (6 bases). Germline-derived CDR1 and CDR2 are SGHRS and YFSETQ. Trimming took 0 bases from V and 7 from J, leaving 11 bases between them. The CDR3 totals 14 residues. The CDR3 reads CASSLGERGNEQFF. In DNA, the CDR3 is TGCGCCAGCAGCTTGGGCGAACGGGGGAATGAGCAGTTCTTC.

The V gene is TRBV30, the J gene TRBJ2-2; 9 bases map to TRBD1. Germline V lookup: CDR1 GTSNPN, CDR2 SVGIG (reference sequence). J gave up 7 bases and V 3 bases, and 3 bases lay outside the gene matches. The CDR3 is made up of 13 amino acids. In nucleotides, the CDR3 is TGTGCCTGGAGACGACAGGGGGTCGGGGAGCTGTTTTTT. This codes for CAWRRQGVGELFF.

The V gene is TRBV6-5, the J gene TRBJ1-3; D gene unclear. This CDR3 spans 15 amino acids. CDR1 MNHEY and CDR2 SVGAGI come from the germline V gene. V was trimmed by 8 bases and J by 0 bases, leaving 14 bases between them. The CDR3 reads CASGGGANSGNTIYF. The CDR3 DNA sequence: TGTGCCAGCGGAGGAGGTGCCAACTCTGGAAACACCATATATTTT.

The chain combines TRBV5-1 with TRBJ2-2, with D unclear. This CDR3 spans 17 amino acids. V was trimmed by 4 bases and J by 7 bases, leaving 23 bases between them. Germline CDR1 reads SGHRS; CDR2 reads YFSETQ. CDR3 region: CASSQTPQRSLGGELFF. Written as DNA, the CDR3 is TGCGCCAGCAGCCAGACGCCACAGAGGAGCTTAGGCGGGGAGCTGTTTTTT.

J is TRBJ1-2 and V is TRBV25-1; D gene uncertain. The V end was cut by 8 bases, the J end by 8 bases, with 9 bases between. This CDR3 contains 10 residues. Per germline, CDR1 MGHDK and CDR2 SYGVNS. In nucleotides, the CDR3 is TGTGCCAGCTTTACGTGGGGCTACACCTTC. Amino acids: CASFTWGYTF.

The chain carries TRBV6-5 and TRBJ1-1; the D is unclear. Trimming took 5 bases from V and 5 from J, leaving 15 bases between them. Germline loops: CDR1 MNHEY, CDR2 SVGAGI. There are 14 residues in the CDR3. CDR3: CASSGPNTGTEAFF. The CDR3 DNA reads TGTGCCAGCAGTGGACCGAATACGGGGACTGAAGCTTTCTTT.

The chain joins TRBV9 to TRBJ1-1, with 12 positions matching TRBD1. Germline loops: CDR1 SGDLS, CDR2 YYNGEE. The CDR3 spans 15 residues. The junction had 4 bases not matched to a gene; V was cut back by 4 bases and J by 3 bases. CDR3 nucleotide sequence: TGTGCCAGCAGCCCACGGGACAGGGGGCACACTGAAGCTTTCTTT. Translation gives CASSPRDRGHTEAFF. Variable domain in full (rest from reference TRBV9 and TRBJ1-1): DSGVTQTPKHLITATGQRVTLRCSPRSGDLSVYWYQQSLDQGLQFLIQYYNGEERAKGNILERFSAQQFPDLHSELNLSSLELGDSALYFCASSPRDRGHTEAFFGQGTRLTVV.

The chain links TRBV18 to TRBJ1-6; unclear D gene. Germline CDR1 and CDR2: KGHSH and LQKENI. Trimming cost V 0 bases and J 9 bases, with 12 bases left between them. CDR3 length equals 15 residues. The CDR3, as DNA: TGTGCCAGCTCACCACCAGGCCCTCGAAGTTCACCCCTCCACTTT. Translation: CASSPPGPRSSPLHF.

Points on this clone: Other DNA sequences within the sample encode an identical CDR3. The chain recombines TRBV30 with TRBJ2-7; D is ambiguous. The ends were cut back, 0 bases at V and 1 base at J, with 4 bases in the middle. Germline V gene sequence: CDR1 GTSNPN, CDR2 SVGIG (reference sequence). The CDR3 has 12 residues. This CDR3 is CAWSVQSYEQYF. The CDR3, as DNA: TGTGCCTGGAGTGTCCAGTCCTACGAGCAGTACTTC. The whole variable domain, remainder taken from reference TRBV30 and TRBJ2-7, is SQTIHQWPATLVQPVGSPLSLECTVEGTSNPNLYWYRQAAGRGLQLLFYSVGIGQISSEVPQNLSASRPQDRQFILSSKKLLLSDSGFYLCAWSVQSYEQYFGPGTRLTVT.

The chain has TRBV6-6 and TRBJ2-2; D perhaps matches TRBD1 (6 bases). The CDR3 spans 15 residues. Germline values: CDR1 MNHNY, CDR2 SVGAGI (reference sequence). V lost 5 bases and J lost 0, with 10 bases in between. The CDR3 nucleotides read TGTGCCAGCAGTCGACAGGAGGCGAACACCGGGGAGCTGTTTTTT. Its protein product is CASSRQEANTGELFF.

This chain joins TRBV5-6 and TRBJ2-5; the D is unclear. The CDR3 length is 13 residues. Trimming took off 4 bases at V and 4 bases at J, with 11 bases between the two ends. Germline V CDR1 and CDR2: SGHDT, YYEEEE. The CDR3 nucleotides read TGTGCCAGCAGCGCCCAGCCGGCAGAGACCCAGTACTTC. Protein sequence: CASSAQPAETQYF. Full variable domain (remainder filled in from reference TRBV5-6 and TRBJ2-5): DAGVTQSPTHLIKTRGQQVTLRCSPKSGHDTVSWYQQALGQGPQFIFQYYEEEERQRGNFPDRFSGHQFPNYSSELNVNALLLGDSALYLCASSAQPAETQYFGPGTRLLVL.

The V and J genes are TRBV14 and TRBJ2-7; maybe TRBD2 (6 bases). V lost 5 bases to trimming and J lost 6 bases, with 11 bases between them. Germline V CDR1 and CDR2: SGHDN, FVKESK. The CDR3 sequence is 12 residues long. The CDR3 sequence: CASSTSGPEQYF. As DNA, the CDR3 is TGTGCCAGCAGCACCAGCGGGCCCGAGCAGTACTTC.

The chain uses TRBV18 and TRBJ2-7, with D unclear. The CDR3 totals 14 residues. Germline assignment: CDR1 KGHSH and CDR2 LQKENI. V lost 4 bases and J lost 0, with 10 bases in between. CDR3 amino acids: CASSHTTSSYEQYF. CDR3 DNA sequence: TGTGCCAGCTCACACACTACAAGCTCCTACGAGCAGTACTTC.

The chain couples TRBV7-2 to TRBJ2-2; D unresolved. This CDR3 has 14 residues. The germline V gene has CDR1 SGHTA and CDR2 FQGNSA. Trimming shortened V by 5 bases and J by 1 base, and 8 bases separated the two germline ends. The CDR3 loop reads CASSLRMNTGELFF. The CDR3 DNA reads TGTGCCAGCAGCCTGAGAATGAACACCGGGGAGCTGTTTTTT. The full variable domain, in which reference TRBV7-2 and TRBJ2-2 provide the parts outside the CDR3, is GAGVSQSPSNKVTEKGKDVELRCDPISGHTALYWYRQSLGQGLEFLIYFQGNSAPDKSGLPSDRFSAERTGGSVSTLTIQRTQQEDSAVYLCASSLRMNTGELFFGEGSRLTVL.

The V and J genes are TRBV2 and TRBJ1-2; D remains unclear. V lost 5 bases to trimming and J lost 5 bases, with 9 bases between them. This CDR3 has 12 residues. Germline values: CDR1 SNHLY, CDR2 FYNNEI. The CDR3 is CASSQDGYGYTF. The CDR3 DNA is TGTGCCAGCAGTCAAGACGGATATGGCTACACCTTC.

The genes are TRBV5-4 and TRBJ2-7; a weak D match, TRBD2 (5 bases). This CDR3 region has 14 residues. V shed 0 bases and J shed 6 bases, with 13 bases lying between them. Germline V lookup: CDR1 SGHNT, CDR2 YYREEE (reference sequence). Here the CDR3 DNA reads TGTGCCAGCAGCTTGGACAGCGGTTCGGTCGAGCAGTACTTC. Amino acids: CASSLDSGSVEQYF. Using reference TRBV5-4 and TRBJ2-7 for the parts outside the CDR3, the full variable domain is ETGVTQSPTHLIKTRGQQVTLRCSSQSGHNTVSWYQQALGQGPQFIFQYYREEENGRGNFPPRFSGLQFPNYSSELNVNALELDDSALYLCASSLDSGSVEQYFGPGTRLTVT.